This T cell receptor (beta chain) was observed in a study of T-cell reconstitution after alpha-beta-depleted transplantation in children. Study observations and caveats: By about two months after transplant, alpha-beta T cells reportedly arose from several hundred graft clones that had expanded.

Unique molecular identifiers were used in preparing the TCRbeta library. TCRdb re-called the PCR reads with MiXCR, one entry per CDR3 protein. The sample has about 120,000 distinct CDR3 sequences, 23% seen once. This clonotype was seen at least ten times. Its antigen is unknown. The junction had 12 bases not matched to a gene; V was cut back by 6 bases and J by 7 bases. This CDR3 has 14 amino acids. The germline CDR1 and CDR2 sequences are DFQATT and SNEGSKA (reference sequence). The clonotype originates from a male patient aged 2 to 9 who had a stem cell transplant for chronic granulomatous disease, so the T cells may come from the graft donor. The J gene is TRBJ2-1, the V gene TRBV20-1; 7 positions match TRBD2. The input for sequencing was PBMCs, mostly from graft donor cells, taken 180 days after TCRalphabeta/CD19-depleted stem cell transplant. The CDR3 reads CSAEYSGPTNEQFF. The CDR3 nucleotides read TGCAGTGCGGAATATAGCGGGCCGACGAATGAGCAGTTCTTC.